What follows are 9 T cell receptor beta chains derived from one specimen sequenced in a study of beta chain features in type 1 diabetes. Since all of the isolated RNA was reverse transcribed, expressed TCRB transcripts were what got sequenced. The repertoire was sequenced with immunoSEQ multiplex PCR; TCRdb's copy has only in-frame clones and lacks some. This table has roughly 130,000 clones, 9% to 9.5% appearing once. The source material was central memory CD4+ T cells from blood. The receptor set was obtained from a man younger than 35 in good health.

This clone has just a few counts. The chain employs TRBV9 and TRBJ1-6; D remains ambiguous. The CDR3 spans 14 residues. Trimming removed 3 bases from V and 4 bases from J, with 8 bases in between. Germline CDR1 reads SGDLS; CDR2 reads YYNGEE. CDR3 sequence reads: CASSETAYNSPLHF. CDR3 coding DNA: TGTGCCAGCAGCGAAACAGCATATAATTCACCCCTCCACTTT.

This clone turned up a few times. Other DNA sequences from this sample encode an identical CDR3 as well. V usage is TRBV4-1 and J usage is TRBJ1-1; tentative D call: TRBD1 (6 bases). This CDR3 region has 15 residues. Germline lookup yields CDR1 MGHRA and CDR2 YSYEKL. The V gene lost 1 base and the J gene lost 1 base, with 10 bases spanning the gap. The CDR3 DNA sequence: TGCGCCAGCAGCCAAGGTTTGGACAGGAACACTGAAGCTTTCTTT. This gives the protein CASSQGLDRNTEAFF.

The V gene is TRBV6-5, the J gene TRBJ2-2; the D gene is possibly TRBD1 (6 bases). In germline, CDR1 is MNHEY, CDR2 SVGAGI. The CDR3 length is 15 residues. Trimming cost V 6 bases and J 3 bases, with 14 bases left between them. The CDR3 DNA is TGTGCCAGCAGCTCCCGACAGGTCTACACCGGGGAGCTGTTTTTT. It translates to CASSSRQVYTGELFF.

In its sample, this clone was seen a few times. The V and J genes are TRBV19 and TRBJ2-7; 7 bases map to TRBD2. V shed 1 base and J 2 bases; nucleotides not matched to a gene: 5. Germline CDR1 reads LNHDA; CDR2 reads SQIVND (reference sequence). The CDR3 consists of 15 residues. CDR3 sequence reads: CASSIGGGGTYEQYF. The DNA for the CDR3 is TGTGCCAGTAGTATAGGCGGCGGGGGAACCTACGAGCAGTACTTC.

In this sample, this clone turned up a few times. The rearrangement uses TRBV5-5 and TRBJ2-2, with a weak D call TRBD1 (6 bases). This CDR3 is built from 15 residues. The V gene lost 0 bases and the J gene lost 1 base, with 7 bases spanning the gap. Germline CDR1 and CDR2: SGHKS and YYEKEE (reference sequence). CDR3 bases: TGTGCCAGCAGCTTGGTACAGGGGAACACCGGGGAGCTGTTTTTT. Its protein is CASSLVQGNTGELFF.

This clone has just a few counts. V usage is TRBV29-1 and J usage is TRBJ2-1; TRBD1 matches 8 bases. CDR3 size: 15 residues. V lost 7 bases to trimming and J lost 1 base; unmatched junction nucleotides: 9. Germline V gives CDR1 SQVTM, CDR2 ANQGSEA. The chain's CDR3 is CSALGQGGSYNEQFF. The CDR3 nucleotides read TGCAGCGCATTAGGACAGGGCGGGTCCTACAATGAGCAGTTCTTC.

The chain employs TRBV6-1 and TRBJ2-5; D unclear. Deletions cut 5 bases from V and 2 bases from J, with 9 bases between. CDR1 and CDR2 (germline): MNHNS, SASEGT. This CDR3 region has 13 residues. Here the CDR3 reads CASSNPRQETQYF. DNA for the CDR3: TGTGCCAGCAGTAATCCGCGGCAAGAGACCCAGTACTTC.

V usage is TRBV5-4 and J usage is TRBJ2-6; perhaps TRBD2 as D (5 bases). The CDR3 is 16 residues long. With 4 bases removed from V and 1 base from J, the gap between germline ends came to 12 bases. In germline, CDR1 is SGHNT, CDR2 YYREEE (reference sequence). The CDR3 reads CASSPGGLSGANVLTF. The CDR3 coding sequence is TGTGCCAGCAGCCCAGGAGGATTATCTGGGGCCAACGTCCTGACTTTC.

A few counts support this clone. This rearrangement joins TRBV6-1 to TRBJ1-6; no definite D call. Germline CDR1 and CDR2: MNHNS and SASEGT. There are 16 residues in the CDR3. Between the trimmed V and J ends, which lost 4 bases and 0 bases, there was a span of 10 bases. The CDR3 DNA reads TGTGCCAGCAGTGCCCCGCCGGGCTCCTATAATTCACCCCTCCACTTT. The encoded protein is CASSAPPGSYNSPLHF.